Each of the 22 T cell receptor beta chains below was sequenced from the same sample in a study of blood T cell repertoires in COVID-19 (dated by TCRdb to the early 2020s). Receptor libraries were prepared by the immunoSEQ multiplex PCR assay. TCRdb re-hosts the immuneACCESS table, in-frame sequences only. Its copies lack some clones; in the studies checked, an unresolved V gene accounts for under half of them, and the cause for the rest is not known. This sample gives around 400,000 clones in total; 91% of them show up just once. The top ten constitute roughly 0.86% of the sample. Sequencing was done on a sample of PBMCs or T cells enriched from blood (not recorded which). The source of these receptors is a woman aged 40-49 years who had been exposed to COVID-19.

The chain carries TRBV27 and TRBJ1-2; D might be TRBD1 (6 bases). The CDR3 is 13 amino acids. Trimming shortened V by 4 bases and J by 1 base, and 7 bases separated the two germline ends. Germline CDR1 is MNHEY and CDR2 is SMNVEV (reference sequence). The CDR3 here is CASSSGVNYGYTF. CDR3 sequence (DNA): TGTGCCAGCAGTTCAGGGGTTAACTATGGCTACACCTTC.

This chain uses TRBV7-2 with TRBJ2-1; 12 nucleotides line up with TRBD2. Germline CDR1 and CDR2: SGHTA and FQGNSA. The CDR3 contains 16 residues. V shed 5 bases, J shed 3 bases, and the junction held 5 bases outside the gene matches. Here the CDR3 reads CASSPGLAGLYNEQFF. CDR3 nucleotides: TGTGCCAGCAGCCCCGGACTAGCGGGACTCTACAATGAGCAGTTCTTC.

The chain combines TRBV5-1 with TRBJ1-2; TRBD1 might be the D (5 bases). This CDR3 has 13 residues. The germline V gene encodes CDR1 SGHRS and CDR2 YFSETQ. V lost 4 bases to trimming and J lost 2 bases, with 9 bases between them. In DNA form, the CDR3 reads TGCGCCAGCAGCGAACAGGTGAACTATGGCTACACCTTC. Its protein is CASSEQVNYGYTF.

The J gene is TRBJ1-2, the V gene TRBV13; tentative D call: TRBD1 (6 bases). Germline CDR1 reads PRHDT; CDR2 reads FYEKMQ (reference sequence). The V and J ends lost 4 bases and 3 bases respectively, with 18 bases between them. This CDR3 comprises 16 residues. CDR3 protein: CASSSRSGGRDYGYTF. The CDR3 region has the DNA TGTGCCAGCAGCTCCCGGTCGGGGGGGCGCGACTATGGCTACACCTTC.

The table lists this clone with a few counts. V gene TRBV29-1 combines with J gene TRBJ2-3; TRBD2 might be the D (6 bases). The CDR3 contains 16 residues. Germline CDR1 and CDR2: SQVTM and ANQGSEA. V dropped 4 bases and J dropped 0 bases, with 17 bases sitting between them. CDR3 nucleotide sequence: TGCAGCGTTGTCAAGTATCCGACTAGTAGCACAGATACGCAGTATTTT. It yields the protein CSVVKYPTSSTDTQYF.

The chain employs TRBV12-3 or TRBV12-4 and TRBJ2-3, with D possibly matching TRBD2 (7 bases). Trimming took off 6 bases at V and 2 bases at J, with 9 bases between the two ends. This CDR3 has 13 amino acids. CDR3 protein: CASRRGATDTQYF. The CDR3, as DNA: TGTGCCAGCAGACGGGGGGCCACAGATACGCAGTATTTT.

V usage is TRBV30 and J usage is TRBJ1-4; 9 positions agree with TRBD1. Germline-derived CDR1 and CDR2 are GTSNPN and SVGIG (reference sequence). V lost 4 bases, J lost 7 bases, and 4 bases stayed unmatched. The CDR3 has 13 residues. The CDR3 DNA is TGTGCCTGGAAGGACAGGGGAATTGAAAAACTGTTTTTT. Translated: CAWKDRGIEKLFF.

The V and J genes are TRBV27 and TRBJ1-5; the D is unclear. Germline V gene lookup returns CDR1 MNHEY and CDR2 SMNVEV (reference sequence). V was pared by 7 bases and J by 0 bases, with 16 bases between. CDR3 size: 16 residues. The CDR3 nucleotides are TGTGCCAGCATGGATCGAGCTGGGCTTAGCAATCAGCCCCAGCATTTT. As protein: CASMDRAGLSNQPQHF.

The chain has TRBV18 and TRBJ1-5; 9 bases map to TRBD1. Germline V lookup: CDR1 KGHSH, CDR2 LQKENI. The CDR3 is made up of 15 amino acids. The J segment lost 4 bases and the V segment lost 2 bases, leaving 3 bases of the junction unmatched. This CDR3 is CASSPGTGTNQPQHF. The CDR3 DNA follows: TGTGCCAGCTCACCAGGGACAGGGACGAATCAGCCCCAGCATTTT.

The rearrangement uses TRBV28 and TRBJ2-7, with TRBD2 as a possible D gene (6 bases). Germline CDR1 and CDR2: MDHEN and SYDVKM. Deletions cut 3 bases from V and 6 bases from J, with 21 bases between. The CDR3 runs to 16 residues. The CDR3 here is CASSFTPGGELGEQYF. The CDR3 nucleotides read TGTGCCAGCAGTTTCACGCCAGGAGGGGAGTTAGGCGAGCAGTACTTC.

The J gene is TRBJ1-2, the V gene TRBV5-1; no firm D call. Trimming left V 2 bases short and J 4 bases short, with 9 bases between. This CDR3 has 13 amino acids. Per germline, CDR1 SGHRS and CDR2 YFSETQ. CDR3 nucleotide sequence: TGCGCCAGCAGCTTAGATGAAGCCTATGGCTACACCTTC. Its translation is CASSLDEAYGYTF.

The V gene is TRBV3-1 (or the pseudogene TRBV3-2), the J gene TRBJ1-6, with 7 bases lining up with TRBD1. The CDR3 is 14 amino acids. The germline CDR1 and CDR2 sequences are LGHDT and YNNKEL (reference sequence). The ends lost 3 bases at V and 7 bases at J; junction bases unmatched: 3. CDR3: CASSQGTVNSPLHF. Here the CDR3 DNA reads TGTGCCAGCAGCCAGGGGACAGTCAATTCACCCCTCCACTTT.

This sequence joins TRBV4-1 and TRBJ2-1; D possibly corresponds to TRBD2 (5 bases). Trimming took 3 bases from V and 8 from J, leaving 20 bases between them. The CDR3 is 16 residues long. From germline, CDR1 is MGHRA and CDR2 YSYEKL. The CDR3 region is CASSHRPLAVVYEQFF. As DNA, the CDR3 is TGCGCCAGCAGCCACCGGCCCCTAGCCGTAGTCTATGAGCAGTTCTTC.

CDR3 sequence reads: CASSPETVYNEQFF. CDR3 coding DNA: TGTGCCAGCAGCCCCGAGACAGTATACAATGAGCAGTTCTTC. V usage is TRBV5-6 and J usage is TRBJ2-1; the D gene is possibly TRBD1 (5 bases). The V and J ends lost 4 bases and 4 bases respectively, with 12 bases between them. The CDR3 is 14 residues long. Germline V gene sequence: CDR1 SGHDT, CDR2 YYEEEE. The variable domain in full, with the rest retrieved from reference TRBV5-6 and TRBJ2-1, is DAGVTQSPTHLIKTRGQQVTLRCSPKSGHDTVSWYQQALGQGPQFIFQYYEEEERQRGNFPDRFSGHQFPNYSSELNVNALLLGDSALYLCASSPETVYNEQFFGPGTRLTVL.

The J gene is TRBJ2-3, the V gene TRBV29-1; 11 nucleotides align to TRBD2. The CDR3 runs to 13 residues. J gave up 5 bases and V 8 bases, and 6 bases lay outside the gene matches. CDR1 is SQVTM and CDR2 is ANQGSEA in the germline V gene. CDR3 nucleotides: TGCAGCTGTAGCGGGGGGGCCCGAGATACGCAGTATTTT. It specifies CSCSGGARDTQYF.

The chain combines TRBV7-2 with TRBJ1-1; D is undetermined. This CDR3 is built from 14 residues. CDR1 and CDR2 (germline): SGHTA, FQGNSA. V was trimmed by 4 bases and J by 2 bases, leaving 11 bases between them. CDR3 bases: TGTGCCAGCAGCTCGTCCGGGTTTAACACTGAAGCTTTCTTT. Translation gives CASSSSGFNTEAFF.

This chain connects TRBV24-1 to TRBJ1-2, with 9 bases matching TRBD1. The V gene's germline CDR1 is KGHDR and CDR2 SFDVKD. V lost 4 bases to trimming and J lost 3 bases; unmatched junction nucleotides: 5. The CDR3 spans 15 residues. CDR3 protein: CATSEPGQGDYGYTF. The CDR3 coding sequence is TGTGCCACCAGTGAACCGGGACAGGGCGACTATGGCTACACCTTC.

The chain employs TRBV14 and TRBJ2-5; TRBD2 agrees at 8 bases. The germline CDR1 and CDR2 sequences are SGHDN and FVKESK. With V trimmed by 4 bases and J by 6 bases, 13 bases remained unmatched. This CDR3 comprises 16 residues. CDR3 in DNA: TGTGCCAGCAGCCCTCCCCTTCGCGGGGGGAGACAGACCCAGTACTTC. This gives the protein CASSPPLRGGRQTQYF. Supplemented by reference TRBV14 and TRBJ2-5, the full variable domain reads EAGVTQFPSHSVIEKGQTVTLRCDPISGHDNLYWYRRVMGKEIKFLLHFVKESKQDESGMPNNRFLAERTGGTYSTLKVQPAELEDSGVYFCASSPPLRGGRQTQYFGPGTRLLVL.

A single count supports this clone. The chain employs TRBV3-1 (or the pseudogene TRBV3-2) and TRBJ1-6; D possibly corresponds to TRBD1 (5 bases). CDR1 and CDR2 (germline): LGHDT, YNNKEL (reference sequence). CDR3 size: 14 residues. V lost 4 bases, J lost 10 bases, and 14 bases lay in between. The CDR3, as DNA: TGTGCCAGCAGCCTCGGCAGGGCGCGGTCACCCCTCCACTTT. This encodes CASSLGRARSPLHF.

This clone was seen only a few times. The chain has TRBV7-2 and TRBJ2-7; the match to TRBD2 covers 9 bases. This CDR3 comprises 15 residues. CDR1 is SGHTA and CDR2 is FQGNSA in the germline V gene. J lost 2 bases, V lost 3 bases, and 5 bases had no gene match. The CDR3 loop is CASSFSGSGTYEQYF. DNA of the CDR3: TGTGCCAGCAGCTTTAGCGGGAGTGGGACCTACGAGCAGTACTTC.

The J gene is TRBJ1-3, the V gene TRBV30; a possible D gene is TRBD1 (5 bases). Trimming pared 0 bases from V and 8 bases from J, leaving 11 bases between. There are 13 residues in the CDR3. Germline assignment: CDR1 GTSNPN and CDR2 SVGIG (reference sequence). The CDR3 DNA reads as TGTGCCTGGAGTGTATGGGGGGTAGACACCATATATTTT. Translation: CAWSVWGVDTIYF. Complete variable domain (other parts from reference TRBV30 and TRBJ1-3): SQTIHQWPATLVQPVGSPLSLECTVEGTSNPNLYWYRQAAGRGLQLLFYSVGIGQISSEVPQNLSASRPQDRQFILSSKKLLLSDSGFYLCAWSVWGVDTIYFGEGSWLTVV.

V is TRBV7-9 and J is TRBJ2-3, with a weak D call TRBD1 (6 bases). The germline gives CDR1 SEHNR, CDR2 FQNEAQ (reference sequence). CDR3 length: 16 residues. The V gene lost 1 base and the J gene lost 4 bases, with 15 bases spanning the gap. The CDR3 sequence is CASSLVHSTGSDTQYF. The CDR3 nucleotides read TGTGCCAGCAGCTTAGTCCATTCTACAGGGTCAGATACGCAGTATTTT.